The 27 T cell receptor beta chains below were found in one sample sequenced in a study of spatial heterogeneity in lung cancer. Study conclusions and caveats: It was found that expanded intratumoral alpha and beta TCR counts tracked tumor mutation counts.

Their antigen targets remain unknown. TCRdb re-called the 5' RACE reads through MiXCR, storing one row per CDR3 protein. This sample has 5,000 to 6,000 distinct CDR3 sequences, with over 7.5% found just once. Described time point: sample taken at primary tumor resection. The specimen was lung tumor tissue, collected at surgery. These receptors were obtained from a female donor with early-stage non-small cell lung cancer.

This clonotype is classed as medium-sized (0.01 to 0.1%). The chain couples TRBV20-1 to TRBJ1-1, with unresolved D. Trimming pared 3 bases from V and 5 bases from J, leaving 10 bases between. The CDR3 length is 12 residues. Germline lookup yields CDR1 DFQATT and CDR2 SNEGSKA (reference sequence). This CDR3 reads CSARSPWTEAFF. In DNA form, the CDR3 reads TGCAGTGCTAGGAGTCCCTGGACTGAAGCTTTCTTT.

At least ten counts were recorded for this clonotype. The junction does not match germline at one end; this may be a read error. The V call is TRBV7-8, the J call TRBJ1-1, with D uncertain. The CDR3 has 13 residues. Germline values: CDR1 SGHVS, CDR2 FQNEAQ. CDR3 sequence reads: CASTLEENTEAFF. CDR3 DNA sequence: TGTGCCAGCACCTTAGAGGAGAACACTGAAGCTTTCTTT.

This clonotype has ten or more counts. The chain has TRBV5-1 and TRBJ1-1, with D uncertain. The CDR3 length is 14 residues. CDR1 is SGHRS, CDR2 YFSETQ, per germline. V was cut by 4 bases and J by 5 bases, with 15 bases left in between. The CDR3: CASSPRTEHTEAFF. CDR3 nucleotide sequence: TGCGCCAGCAGCCCACGGACGGAACATACTGAAGCTTTCTTT.

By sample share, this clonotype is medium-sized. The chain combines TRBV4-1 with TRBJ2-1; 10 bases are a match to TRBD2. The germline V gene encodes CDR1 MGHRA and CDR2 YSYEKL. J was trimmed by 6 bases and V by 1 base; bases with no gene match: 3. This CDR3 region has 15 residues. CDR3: CASSQGSGGGNEQFF. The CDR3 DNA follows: TGCGCCAGCAGCCAAGGCAGCGGGGGGGGCAATGAGCAGTTCTTC.

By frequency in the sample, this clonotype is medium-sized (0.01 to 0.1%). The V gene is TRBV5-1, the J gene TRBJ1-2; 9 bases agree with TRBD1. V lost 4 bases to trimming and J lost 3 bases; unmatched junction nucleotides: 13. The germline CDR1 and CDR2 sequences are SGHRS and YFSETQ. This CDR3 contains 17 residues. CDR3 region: CASSERVRGQGDYGYTF. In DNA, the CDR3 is TGCGCCAGCAGCGAGAGGGTGAGGGGACAGGGAGACTATGGCTACACCTTC.

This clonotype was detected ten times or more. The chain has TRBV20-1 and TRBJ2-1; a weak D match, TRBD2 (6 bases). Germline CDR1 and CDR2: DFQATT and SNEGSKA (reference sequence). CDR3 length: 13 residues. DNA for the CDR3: TGCAGGGGAATGGGGGGAGCCTACAATGAGCAGTTCTTC. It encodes CRGMGGAYNEQFF.

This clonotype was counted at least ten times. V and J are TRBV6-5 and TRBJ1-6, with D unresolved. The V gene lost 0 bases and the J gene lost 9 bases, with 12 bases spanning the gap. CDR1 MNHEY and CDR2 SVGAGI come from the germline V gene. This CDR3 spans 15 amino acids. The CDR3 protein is CASSYSPDTSSPLHF. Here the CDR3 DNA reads TGTGCCAGCAGTTACTCTCCCGACACTTCTTCACCCCTCCACTTT.

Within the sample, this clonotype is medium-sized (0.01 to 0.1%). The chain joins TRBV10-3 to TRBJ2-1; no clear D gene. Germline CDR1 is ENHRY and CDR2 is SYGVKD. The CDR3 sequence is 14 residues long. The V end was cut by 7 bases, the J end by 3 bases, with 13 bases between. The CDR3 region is CAITADRDYNEQFF. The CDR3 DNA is TGTGCCATCACTGCGGACCGAGACTACAATGAGCAGTTCTTC.

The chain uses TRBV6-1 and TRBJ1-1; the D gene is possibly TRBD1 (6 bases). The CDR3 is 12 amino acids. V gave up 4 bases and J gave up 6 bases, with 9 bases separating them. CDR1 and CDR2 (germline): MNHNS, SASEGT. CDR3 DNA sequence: TGTGCCAGCAGTGGGGACACCCCTGAAGCTTTCTTT. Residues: CASSGDTPEAFF.

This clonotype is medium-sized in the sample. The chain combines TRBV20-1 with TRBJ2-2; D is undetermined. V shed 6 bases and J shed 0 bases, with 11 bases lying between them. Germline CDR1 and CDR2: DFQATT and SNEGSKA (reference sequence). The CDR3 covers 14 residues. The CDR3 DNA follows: TGCAGTGCAACCACCCCGACGAACACCGGGGAGCTGTTTTTT. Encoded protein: CSATTPTNTGELFF.

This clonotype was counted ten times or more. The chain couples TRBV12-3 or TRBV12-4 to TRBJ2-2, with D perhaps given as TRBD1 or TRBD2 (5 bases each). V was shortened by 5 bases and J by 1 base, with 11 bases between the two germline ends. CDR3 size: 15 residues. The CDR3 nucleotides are TGTGCCAGCAGTCCCCGGGGCCTGAACACCGGGGAGCTGTTTTTT. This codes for CASSPRGLNTGELFF.

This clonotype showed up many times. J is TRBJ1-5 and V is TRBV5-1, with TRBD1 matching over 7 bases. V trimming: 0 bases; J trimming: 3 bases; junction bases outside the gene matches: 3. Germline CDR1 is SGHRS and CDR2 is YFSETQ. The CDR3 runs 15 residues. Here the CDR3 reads CASSLGQGANQPQHF. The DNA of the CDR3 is TGCGCCAGCAGCTTGGGACAGGGTGCCAATCAGCCCCAGCATTTT.

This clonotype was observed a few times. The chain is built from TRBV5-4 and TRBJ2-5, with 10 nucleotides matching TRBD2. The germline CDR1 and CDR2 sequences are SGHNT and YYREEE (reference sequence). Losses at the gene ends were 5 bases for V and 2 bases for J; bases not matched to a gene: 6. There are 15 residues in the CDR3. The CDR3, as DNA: TGTGCCAGCAGTCCTGGACTAGCGGTGCAAGAGACCCAGTACTTC. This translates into CASSPGLAVQETQYF.

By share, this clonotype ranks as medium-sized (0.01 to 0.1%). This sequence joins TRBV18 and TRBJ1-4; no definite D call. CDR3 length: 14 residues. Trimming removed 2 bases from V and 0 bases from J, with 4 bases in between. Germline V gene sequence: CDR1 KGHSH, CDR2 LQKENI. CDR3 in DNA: TGTGCCAGCTCACCAACGGCAACTAATGAAAAACTGTTTTTT. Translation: CASSPTATNEKLFF. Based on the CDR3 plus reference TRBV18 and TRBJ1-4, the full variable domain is NAGVMQNPRHLVRRRGQEARLRCSPMKGHSHVYWYRQLPEEGLKFMVYLQKENIIDESGMPKERFSAEFPKEGPSILRIQQVVRGDSAAYFCASSPTATNEKLFFGSGTQLSVL.

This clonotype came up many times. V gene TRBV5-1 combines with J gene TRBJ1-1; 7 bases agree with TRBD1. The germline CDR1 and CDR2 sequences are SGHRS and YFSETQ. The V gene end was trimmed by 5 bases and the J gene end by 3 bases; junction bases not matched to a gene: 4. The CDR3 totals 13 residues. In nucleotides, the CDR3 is TGCGCCAGCAGTCGGACAGGCGACACTGAAGCTTTCTTT. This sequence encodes CASSRTGDTEAFF. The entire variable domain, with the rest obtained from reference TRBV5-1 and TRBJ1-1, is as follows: KAGVTQTPRYLIKTRGQQVTLSCSPISGHRSVSWYQQTPGQGLQFLFEYFSETQRNKGNFPGRFSGRQFSNSRSEMNVSTLELGDSALYLCASSRTGDTEAFFGQGTRLTVV.

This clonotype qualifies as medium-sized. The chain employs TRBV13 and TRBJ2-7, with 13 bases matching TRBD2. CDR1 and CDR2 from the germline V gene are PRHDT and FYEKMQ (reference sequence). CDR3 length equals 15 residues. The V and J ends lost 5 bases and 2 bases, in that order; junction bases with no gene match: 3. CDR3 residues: CASSAGLAGAYEQYV. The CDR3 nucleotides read TGTGCCAGCAGCGCTGGACTAGCGGGGGCCTACGAGCAGTACGTC.

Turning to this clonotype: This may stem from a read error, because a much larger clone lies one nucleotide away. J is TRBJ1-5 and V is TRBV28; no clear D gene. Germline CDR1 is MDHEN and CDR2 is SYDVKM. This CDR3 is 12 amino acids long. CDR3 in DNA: TGTGCCAGCGGTTTATTGAATCAGCCCCAGCATTTT. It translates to CASGLLNQPQHF.

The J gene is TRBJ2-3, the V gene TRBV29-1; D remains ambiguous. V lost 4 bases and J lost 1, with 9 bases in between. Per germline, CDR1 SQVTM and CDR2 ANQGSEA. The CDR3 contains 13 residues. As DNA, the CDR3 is TGCAGCGTTGCCCCACAAGGCACAGATACGCAGTATTTT. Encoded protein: CSVAPQGTDTQYF.

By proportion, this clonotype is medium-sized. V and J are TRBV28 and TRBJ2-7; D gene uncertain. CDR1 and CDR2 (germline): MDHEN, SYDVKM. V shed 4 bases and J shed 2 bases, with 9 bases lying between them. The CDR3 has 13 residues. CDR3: CASSSGSTYEQYV. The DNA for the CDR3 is TGTGCCAGCAGTTCAGGTTCTACCTACGAGCAGTACGTC.

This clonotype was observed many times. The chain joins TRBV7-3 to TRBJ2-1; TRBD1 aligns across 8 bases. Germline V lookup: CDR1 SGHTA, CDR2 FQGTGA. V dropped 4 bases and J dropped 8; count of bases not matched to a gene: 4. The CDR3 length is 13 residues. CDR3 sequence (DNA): TGTGCCAGCAGCTCAGGGGGCCAGGATGAGCAGTTCTTC. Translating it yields CASSSGGQDEQFF.

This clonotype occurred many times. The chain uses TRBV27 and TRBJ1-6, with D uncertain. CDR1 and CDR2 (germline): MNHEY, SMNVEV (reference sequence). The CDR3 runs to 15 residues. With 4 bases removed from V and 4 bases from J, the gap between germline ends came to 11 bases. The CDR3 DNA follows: TGTGCCAGCAGTTCGGAATTTGGGTATAATTCACCCCTCCACTTT. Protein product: CASSSEFGYNSPLHF.

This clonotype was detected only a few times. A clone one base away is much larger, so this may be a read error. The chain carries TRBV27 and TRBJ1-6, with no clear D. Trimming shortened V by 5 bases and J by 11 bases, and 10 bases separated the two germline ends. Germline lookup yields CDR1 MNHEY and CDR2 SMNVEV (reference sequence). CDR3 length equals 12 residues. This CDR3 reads CASSTTVTPLHF. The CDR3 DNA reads TGTGCCAGCAGTACAACAGTGACACCCCTCCACTTT.

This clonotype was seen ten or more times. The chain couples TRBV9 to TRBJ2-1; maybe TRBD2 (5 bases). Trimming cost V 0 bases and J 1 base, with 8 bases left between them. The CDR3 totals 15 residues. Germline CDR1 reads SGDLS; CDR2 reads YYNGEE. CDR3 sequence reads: CASSVGTVSYNEQFF. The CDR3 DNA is TGTGCCAGCAGCGTAGGGACTGTTTCCTACAATGAGCAGTTCTTC.

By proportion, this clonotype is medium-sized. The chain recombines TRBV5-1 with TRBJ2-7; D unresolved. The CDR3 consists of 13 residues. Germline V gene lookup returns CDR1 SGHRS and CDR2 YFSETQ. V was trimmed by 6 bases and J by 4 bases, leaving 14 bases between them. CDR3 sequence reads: CASTQRPSYEQYF. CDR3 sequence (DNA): TGCGCCAGCACCCAGAGACCCTCTTACGAGCAGTACTTC.

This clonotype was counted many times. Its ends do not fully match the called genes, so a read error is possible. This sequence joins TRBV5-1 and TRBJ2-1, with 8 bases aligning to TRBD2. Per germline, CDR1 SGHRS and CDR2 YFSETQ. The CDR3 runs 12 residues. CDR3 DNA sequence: TGCGCCAGCAGCCCAACAGCGGGGGAGCCGTTCTTC. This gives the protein CASSPTAGEPFF.

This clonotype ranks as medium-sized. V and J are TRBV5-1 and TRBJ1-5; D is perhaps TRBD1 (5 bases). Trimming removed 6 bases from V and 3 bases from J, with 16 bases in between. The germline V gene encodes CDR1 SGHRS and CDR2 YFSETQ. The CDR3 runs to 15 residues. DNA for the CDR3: TGCGCCAGCAAGGAGGGGTCTAACCCCAATCAGCCCCAGCATTTT. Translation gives CASKEGSNPNQPQHF. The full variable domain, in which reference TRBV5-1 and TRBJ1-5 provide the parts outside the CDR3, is KAGVTQTPRYLIKTRGQQVTLSCSPISGHRSVSWYQQTPGQGLQFLFEYFSETQRNKGNFPGRFSGRQFSNSRSEMNVSTLELGDSALYLCASKEGSNPNQPQHFGDGTRLSIL.

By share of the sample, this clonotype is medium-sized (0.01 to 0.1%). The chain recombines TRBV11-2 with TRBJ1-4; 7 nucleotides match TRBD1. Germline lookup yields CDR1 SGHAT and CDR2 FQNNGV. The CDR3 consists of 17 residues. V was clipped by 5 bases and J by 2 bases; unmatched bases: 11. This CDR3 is CASSARQGQGTNEKLFF. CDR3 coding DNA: TGTGCCAGCAGCGCCCGACAGGGCCAAGGGACTAATGAAAAACTGTTTTTT. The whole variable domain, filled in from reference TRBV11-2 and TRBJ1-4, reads EAGVAQSPRYKIIEKRQSVAFWCNPISGHATLYWYQQILGQGPKLLIQFQNNGVVDDSQLPKDRFSAERLKGVDSTLKIQPAKLEDSAVYLCASSARQGQGTNEKLFFGSGTQLSVL.